This TCR beta chain is drawn from a study of tumor-infiltrating lymphocytes in primary liver carcinoma. Germline DNA was also extracted, and blood RNA was taken from unsorted whole blood. Researchers generated TCR beta cDNA from approximately 450 ng of total RNA, relying on a constant-region primer. ARM-PCR, slightly modified, supplied the TCR beta libraries through three nested multiplex PCR rounds. The study ran its first two PCR rounds for nine to eleven cycles each, using TRBV1-TRBV30 forward primers and a C-beta reverse primer. TCRdb reanalysed the multiplex PCR reads using MiXCR and keeps one entry per CDR3 protein. The sample includes about 310,000 distinct CDR3 sequences, roughly two thirds of them seen just once. Trimming took 2 bases from V and 3 from J, leaving 8 bases between them. The CDR3 consists of 13 residues. The germline V gene has CDR1 SGHRS and CDR2 YFSETQ. The study, taken as a whole, reports: Reduced overlap was seen in tumor-adjacent and tumor-blood pairs versus tumor region pairs.

Points on this clonotype: Its specificity is unknown.

This clonotype originated in a man in his forties or fifties with primary liver carcinoma and hepatitis B virus infection. The chain is built from TRBV5-1 and TRBJ1-1; D gene uncertain. Sequences were obtained from peripheral blood. The CDR3 region is CASSFSWDTEAFF. Written as DNA, the CDR3 is TGCGCCAGCAGCTTCTCGTGGGACACTGAAGCTTTCTTT.